The present T cell receptor beta chain was sequenced within a study of post-analysis software for immune sequencing data. Study findings and constraints: TRBV segments more frequent in patients than in controls numbered roughly 5 and included TRBV5-6, TRBV5-1 and TRBV20-1. Controls significantly exceeded multiple sclerosis patients in normalized Chao1 diversity.

Germline V lookup: CDR1 SGHVS, CDR2 FNYEAQ. This CDR3 is built from 17 residues. Trimming removed 1 base from V and 0 bases from J, with 15 bases in between. Points on this clonotype: Its antigen is currently unknown.

The TCR beta cDNA libraries carried unique molecular identifiers. Each CDR3 protein gets one entry after TCRdb re-called the PCR reads with MiXCR. The repertoire has some 800,000 distinct CDR3 sequences, 46% of them found once; the top ten carry around 4.7%. V and J are TRBV7-6 and TRBJ2-5; D is unclear. Specimen: blood. This receptor was taken from a girl aged 5-17 years with multiple sclerosis. CDR3 bases: TGTGCCAGCAGCTTAGTATCGGCTACCCCGTACCAAGAGACCCAGTACTTC. Translated: CASSLVSATPYQETQYF. Drawing the rest from reference TRBV7-6 and TRBJ2-5, the complete variable domain is GAGVSQSPRYKVTKRGQDVALRCDPISGHVSLYWYRQALGQGPEFLTYFNYEAQQDKSGLPNDRFSAERPEGSISTLTIQRTEQRDSAMYRCASSLVSATPYQETQYFGPGTRLLVL.